This T cell receptor (beta chain) derives from a study of cytomegalovirus exposure and HLA in healthy donors (dated by TCRdb to 2016 to 2017). About the full investigation: An earlier analysis of 587 of the donors reported approximately 280 Gb of sequence data and 95 million to 140 million unique TCR beta sequences obtained from roughly 170 million T cells. About 280 gigabases of sequencing data and 70 million to 100 million unique TCR sequences made up an early release that covered approximately 650 HLA-typed donors. Of the 398 genotyped donors, approximately 82% fell in the genetic ancestry cluster associated with self-reported Caucasian donors. The study was designed to test whether signatures of past pathogen exposure could be identified by cataloging public T cell receptors. The T cell repertoires of 666 subjects were profiled by immunosequencing and related to cytomegalovirus serostatus. Along with the approximately 700-subject first cohort, a separate validation cohort of over a hundred different subjects was used. High-throughput TCR immunosequencing, statistical association of individual TCRs with disease status, and machine learning were combined to predict cytomegalovirus infection status. A later analysis re-analyzed previously published TCR beta repertoires from 660 or so donors and added high-resolution HLA genotyping to study TCR occurrence patterns. The later analysis used no new phenotypic data to find candidate immune exposures, relying instead on TCR beta sequences and their occurrence across donors. In an earlier analysis of 587 of the donors, high-throughput TCR beta sequencing was used to judge whether each TCR beta V gene segment behaved as functional or pseudogenic. Alongside the repertoire data, information on donor age, sex, ethnicity and CMV serostatus was compiled. In a later genetic analysis, genome-wide SNP genotypes for about three fifths of the 666 donors were used, and that subset was treated as a discovery cohort. Every discovery cohort repertoire had been produced on one sequencing platform. Both class I and class II loci were covered by HLA typing, at four-digit resolution. Typing coverage differed by locus: A, B, C, DRB1 and DQB1 were typed in about 620-640 donors, DQA1 in about 500, DPA1 in 600 to 610, and DPB1 in 472. Four to six DR-DQ haplotypes were handled as single units for association and clustering, since linkage in the cohort was strong. On average, 235,054 unique TCR beta nucleotide sequences were sequenced per donor among a few hundred genotyped donors of the cohort, with roughly 20% of those sequences being non-productive. General conclusions and limits of the study: The sequencing pipeline was judged likely to have produced a cluster of highly shared sequence variants as a technical artifact. While some public TCRs were present in many individuals, most TCR sequences turned up only very rarely across donors. The classifier was reported to diagnose cytomegalovirus status with high specificity and sensitivity in both the original and validation cohorts. The presence/absence analyses assumed that sequencing depth was roughly uniform across donors, and that assumption may not be true. An association between a missense DCLRE1C variant and V-gene and J-gene trimming of TCR beta chains was found in a later genetic analysis and replicated in an independent cohort. In a later analysis, the rate of TCR association differed among HLA loci, with DRB1 alleles having the most associated TCRs and HLA-C alleles having the fewest. The study gave a list of under 200 TCR beta chains associated with cytomegalovirus. Because HLA typing was missing for some donors at each locus, association tests included only the typed subset. Most CMV-associated TCR beta chains appeared to be HLA-restricted in a later analysis, and the HLA associations seemed to be driven largely by CMV exposure. In an earlier analysis of approximately 590 of the donors, most TCR beta V segments were observed in productive rearrangements about 87% or about 30% of the time, broadly matching IMGT annotations. In vitro tests confirmed that a few of the cytomegalovirus-associated TCR beta chains recognize cytomegalovirus antigens. Compared with the approximately 720-donor mean, donors in an Asian-associated ancestry cluster had fewer N-insertions in productive TCRs, according to a later genetic analysis. In this cohort, only TCR beta chains were sequenced, and detectable features were limited by the absence of alpha or paired-chain data. In a later analysis, HLA-associated TCR beta chains were found to be more clonally expanded and to have lower generation probabilities than equally common non-associated chains. At a false discovery rate of 0.05, a later analysis linked 16,000 or so TCR beta sequences to specific HLA alleles. According to the authors, the approach could potentially be generalized to other disease states and immunological phenotypes. Immune exposure information for the cohort was limited to CMV serostatus. The 87-base-pair reads could not distinguish some IMGT-functional V segments, including TRBV6-2 and TRBV6-3, so those segments were excluded. A further reported finding was that TCR beta sequences accurately predicted the HLA-A and HLA-B alleles for most subjects in the first cohort. The earlier analysis of a few hundred of the donors excluded approximately 15 rarely observed V segments, including chromosome 9 orphons, because counts were too low. Linkage disequilibrium might explain the correlated functional status among segregating V segments, but an unknown experimental factor could not be excluded. A later analysis reported that several top co-occurrence clusters appeared linked to parvovirus B19, influenza, CMV and Epstein-Barr virus. Assigning TCR associations to individual alleles was difficult when HLA alleles, especially DR and DQ, strongly co-occurred.

The cohort consisted of 650 to 850 healthy bone marrow donors. Cohort members were all nominally healthy when sampled, although unrecorded immune exposures were likely present. The donor tested CMV seropositive and was one of the 289 seropositive cohort members. Every donor gave a peripheral blood sample, and the peripheral blood mononuclear cells from that sample were used for TCR beta sequencing. The Qiagen DNeasy Blood Extraction Kit was used to extract genomic DNA from the blood cell samples. V has 6 bases trimmed and J has 5 bases trimmed; junction bases matching no gene number 15. Per the germline V gene, SGHVS is the CDR1 and FNYEAQ is the CDR2. Including the terminal cysteine and phenylalanine, the CDR3 comprises 18 residues. Kept here is only the CDR3 DNA, which spans 54 bases and is read in frame from base 1. For this clone: The antigen it binds to is not known. The input lacks base qualities; no much larger clone sits a single base away.

The library relied on the immunoSEQ multiplex PCR assay. A mixture of 60 forward primers for TCR Vbeta segments and 13 reverse primers for TCR Jbeta segments was used in the multiplex PCR. A multiplex PCR assay on genomic DNA amplified the CDR3 region of rearranged TCR beta genes. On the Illumina HiSeq System, the amplified TCR beta libraries were sequenced as 87-base-pair reads. The original pipeline was this. A later analysis counted around 72 million unique TCR beta chains across the 670 or so repertoires, and roughly 10 million of these chains were shared by at least two donors. A nearest-neighbor algorithm error-corrected the raw reads and collapsed the reads into unique sequences, merging closely related sequences to remove PCR and sequencing errors. CDR3 sequences were aligned to IMGT reference sequences to assign V, D and J gene segments. For a sequence to be retained, a match of at least six nucleotides to both a V gene segment and a J gene segment was required. Rearrangements were classified as productive when the CDR3 lacked stop codons and remained in frame with V and J, and all other rearrangements were classified as non-productive. CDR3 was defined according to IMGT convention as the region running from the second conserved V-encoded cysteine to the conserved J-encoded phenylalanine. The earlier analysis of 587 of the donors excluded any sequence lacking an unambiguous match to a single V gene segment. In an earlier analysis of 450 to 750 of the donors, a V segment was called functional when productive rearrangements were above 56.7%, and segregating when the standard deviation between donors exceeded 5%. A statistical classification framework was developed to diagnose cytomegalovirus status using the catalog of TCR beta chain sequences. In a later analysis, V and J genes were assigned by comparing TCR nucleotide sequences against IMGT/GENE-DB human TR gene sequences. Using the TCRdist pipeline, a later analysis assigned CDR3 sequences along with most-parsimonious VDJ recombination scenarios. A later analysis defined each TCR beta chain by its CDR3 amino acid sequence plus V-gene family, and excluded reads lacking a unique V-gene family. A later analysis removed 592 highly shared, low-generation-probability nucleotide sequences to deal with suspected cross-contamination and a sequencing artifact. For each public chain, a later analysis derived a clonal expansion index from normalized ranks of inferred template counts within each repertoire. In a later analysis, generation probabilities were computed using a VDJ recombination model fitted to out-of-frame rearrangements, and the results were checked against IGoR. In a later analysis, hypergeometric tests were used to score TCR-TCR, TCR-HLA and TCR-CMV co-occurrence, with a repertoire-size bias correction applied to TCR pairs. To estimate false discovery rates, a later analysis permuted the HLA or CMV assignments 20 times. In a later analysis, co-occurring TCRs were grouped with DBSCAN, and TCRdist sequence similarity was added when clustering was performed within HLA-allele-positive subsets. Repertoires with fewer than 30,000 or more than 120,000 public chains were left out of co-occurrence clustering, as were several repertoires with anomalous nucleotide sharing. Drawn from immuneACCESS, this table holds only the in-frame rearrangements with V and J called that TCRdb kept. Clones are partly lost; checked studies trace under half to an unresolved V gene and leave the rest unexplained. V, J and clone size reflect that table, while D and trimming were determined from the DNA. The sample yields 150,000 or so clones; 50% to 75% were counted once. The top ten constitute around 2.9% of the sample.

The sequenced sample consisted of PBMCs. The chain couples TRBV7-6 to TRBJ2-5; the central 13 bases match TRBD2. This sequence originates from a woman under 40 in good health and CMV-seropositive. The CDR3 here reads CASSPPGLAGRHGETQYF. The base sequence is TGTGCCAGCAGTCCTCCGGGACTAGCGGGGAGGCACGGGGAGACCCAGTACTTC.